A single sample gave rise to the 22 T cell receptor beta chains below, sequenced in a study of CD8 T cells in ankylosing spondylitis (TCRdb year 2017). To prepare the library, 5' RACE was applied. The sequencing machine was an Illumina HiSeq 2500. The raw public reads went through TCRdb reprocessing: fastp at Q25, MiXCR clone calling, in-frame beta chains kept. Entries are consolidated by CDR3 protein sequence, retaining the most common genes and DNA. For this sample the table gives approximately 150,000 distinct CDR3 sequences, of which roughly 10% were detected only once. Roughly 16% of the sample comes from the top ten. Sequenced sample: blood, either unsorted or a sorted T cell fraction (not recorded which). The source is a female donor with ankylosing spondylitis or in good health (not recorded which).

The J gene is TRBJ2-4, the V gene TRBV14; perhaps TRBD1 as D (6 bases). Trimming cost V 3 bases and J 9 bases, with 12 bases left between them. CDR1 and CDR2 from the germline V gene are SGHDN and FVKESK. The CDR3 totals 13 residues. CDR3 region: CASSQAGEGIQYF. CDR3 nucleotides: TGTGCCAGCAGCCAGGCAGGGGAAGGCATTCAGTACTTC.

The chain carries TRBV5-4 and TRBJ2-1; D is tentatively TRBD1 or TRBD2 (5 bases each). V gave up 0 bases and J gave up 6 bases, with 16 bases separating them. The CDR3 has 16 residues. Per germline, CDR1 SGHNT and CDR2 YYREEE (reference sequence). CDR3 sequence (DNA): TGTGCCAGCAGCTTGGCGATAAGGGGTAGCGTCAATGAGCAGTTCTTC. Its protein product is CASSLAIRGSVNEQFF.

The rearrangement joins TRBV24-1 to TRBJ2-5; D gene ambiguous. The V end was cut by 4 bases, the J end by 5 bases, with 7 bases between. The V gene's germline CDR1 is KGHDR and CDR2 SFDVKD. The CDR3 is made up of 12 amino acids. CDR3 sequence: CATSDMGETQYF. CDR3 in DNA: TGTGCCACCAGTGACATGGGGGAGACCCAGTACTTC.

The table lists this clonotype with many counts. The chain recombines TRBV7-9 with TRBJ1-1, with a weak D call TRBD1 (6 bases). Trimming left V 0 bases short and J 0 bases short, with 8 bases between. Germline values: CDR1 SEHNR, CDR2 FQNEAQ (reference sequence). This CDR3 has 15 residues. The CDR3 nucleotides read TGTGCCAGCAGCTTAGCCCAGGGGCTGAACACTGAAGCTTTCTTT. It yields the protein CASSLAQGLNTEAFF.

This clonotype was detected a few times. This rearrangement joins TRBV5-6 to TRBJ2-7, with 10 nucleotides matching TRBD2. V trimming: 1 base; J trimming: 6 bases; junction bases outside the gene matches: 7. The CDR3 loop spans 15 amino acids. The germline V gene has CDR1 SGHDT and CDR2 YYEEEE. CDR3 sequence reads: CASSLPLAGIGEQYF. The CDR3 DNA follows: TGTGCCAGCAGCTTGCCACTAGCGGGAATCGGCGAGCAGTACTTC.

This clonotype has at least ten counts. The chain joins TRBV20-1 to TRBJ2-1, with TRBD2 identical over 7 bases. This CDR3 contains 15 residues. The V gene's germline CDR1 is DFQATT and CDR2 SNEGSKA (reference sequence). V trimming: 1 base; J trimming: 4 bases; junction bases outside the gene matches: 7. This CDR3 reads CSARGVLANYNEQFF. The CDR3 bases are TGCAGTGCTAGAGGGGTACTAGCGAATTACAATGAGCAGTTCTTC.

This clonotype was observed a handful of times. The V gene is TRBV30, the J gene TRBJ2-3; D uncertain. The CDR3 is made up of 17 amino acids. The ends were cut back, 0 bases at V and 0 bases at J, with 16 bases in the middle. Germline CDR1 reads GTSNPN; CDR2 reads SVGIG (reference sequence). CDR3 in amino acids: CAWSVLEPGFSTDTQYF. CDR3 bases: TGTGCCTGGAGTGTACTTGAACCAGGCTTTAGCACAGATACGCAGTATTTT.

This chain uses TRBV12-3 or TRBV12-4 with TRBJ2-1; a weak D match, TRBD2 (6 bases). This CDR3 is 13 amino acids long. The ends were cut back, 5 bases at V and 8 bases at J, with 13 bases in the middle. The CDR3 nucleotides are TGTGCCAGCAGTCCGACTAGTTTGTATGAGCAGTTCTTC. This sequence encodes CASSPTSLYEQFF.

This clonotype has just a few counts. V gene TRBV19 combines with J gene TRBJ2-1, with a possible D match to TRBD2 (5 bases). Trimming cost V 7 bases and J 9 bases, with 13 bases left between them. This CDR3 is 12 amino acids long. Germline V gene lookup returns CDR1 LNHDA and CDR2 SQIVND (reference sequence). CDR3 nucleotides: TGTGCCAGTATCGATTCCCGGGGTGAGCAGTTCTTC. Its translation: CASIDSRGEQFF.

In this sample, this clonotype turned up many times. This chain uses TRBV20-1 with TRBJ1-5, with 11 bases fitting TRBD1. V trimming: 4 bases; J trimming: 7 bases; junction bases outside the gene matches: 9. This CDR3 is built from 15 residues. The germline gives CDR1 DFQATT, CDR2 SNEGSKA (reference sequence). The CDR3 region is CSANEYGTGGQPQHF. The CDR3 DNA follows: TGCAGTGCTAATGAGTACGGGACAGGGGGACAGCCCCAGCATTTT.

The rearrangement joins TRBV5-5 to TRBJ2-1, with 7 bases that match TRBD2. The J segment lost 7 bases and the V segment lost 4 bases, leaving 5 bases of the junction unmatched. CDR1 is SGHKS and CDR2 is YYEKEE in the germline V gene (reference sequence). The CDR3 covers 13 residues. CDR3 sequence reads: CASSGGTTNEQFF. CDR3 nucleotide sequence: TGTGCCAGCAGCGGCGGGACTACAAATGAGCAGTTCTTC.

This clonotype was seen a handful of times. V is TRBV5-6 and J is TRBJ2-7; tentatively, D is TRBD2 (5 bases). V was pared by 2 bases and J by 7 bases, with 19 bases between. This CDR3 has 15 residues. CDR1 and CDR2 (germline): SGHDT, YYEEEE. CDR3 residues: CASSLGLADTWEQYF. CDR3 DNA sequence: TGTGCCAGCAGCTTAGGGCTAGCAGATACTTGGGAGCAGTACTTC.

CDR3 coding DNA: TGCGCCAGCAGCCAGGTTAGCGGGAGCGGGAATGAGCAGTTCTTC. This gives the protein CASSQVSGSGNEQFF. The chain joins TRBV4-1 to TRBJ2-1; TRBD2 matches 9 bases. This CDR3 contains 15 residues. In germline, CDR1 is MGHRA, CDR2 YSYEKL. The V and J ends lost 3 bases and 7 bases, in that order; junction bases with no gene match: 7.

This clonotype occurred a few times. The rearrangement joins TRBV7-9 to TRBJ1-1; tentative D call: TRBD1 (5 bases). The CDR3 is 14 amino acids. V was pared by 5 bases and J by 11 bases, with 21 bases between. CDR1 SEHNR and CDR2 FQNEAQ come from the germline V gene (reference sequence). DNA of the CDR3: TGTGCCAGCAGCCCCCCGATGGGGGGGATTGATGCTTTCTTT. Its translation: CASSPPMGGIDAFF. Full variable domain (missing parts from reference TRBV7-9 and TRBJ1-1): DTGVSQNPRHKITKRGQNVTFRCDPISEHNRLYWYRQTLGQGPEFLTYFQNEAQLEKSRLLSDRFSAERPKGSFSTLEIQRTEQGDSAMYLCASSPPMGGIDAFFGQGTRLTVV.

There are a few counts of this clonotype. V gene TRBV6-6 combines with J gene TRBJ2-3; the D gene is possibly TRBD2 (5 bases). V lost 2 bases to trimming and J lost 5 bases, with 5 bases between them. Germline CDR1 is MNHNY and CDR2 is SVGAGI (reference sequence). The CDR3 length is 12 residues. CDR3 sequence reads: CASSYGRDTQYF. The CDR3 DNA reads TGTGCCAGCAGTTACGGGAGAGATACGCAGTATTTT.

The table lists this clonotype with a few counts. V usage is TRBV5-6 and J usage is TRBJ2-7; D gene uncertain. V was pared by 1 base and J by 1 base, with 6 bases between. The CDR3 covers 13 residues. Per germline, CDR1 SGHDT and CDR2 YYEEEE. The CDR3 sequence: CASSLLESYEQYF. DNA for the CDR3: TGTGCCAGCAGCTTGTTGGAATCCTACGAGCAGTACTTC.

This clonotype was observed a few times. The rearrangement joins TRBV2 to TRBJ2-1; 7 nucleotides agree with TRBD2. Germline CDR1 is SNHLY and CDR2 is FYNNEI. The V segment lost 7 bases and the J segment 0 bases; nucleotides outside the gene matches: 3. The CDR3 contains 14 residues. CDR3 in amino acids: CASNRDYSYNEQFF. The CDR3 bases are TGTGCCAGCAATCGGGACTACTCCTACAATGAGCAGTTCTTC.

This clonotype appeared a few times. CDR3 nucleotide sequence: TGTGCCAGCAGCGTAGATATGGGCGGTGGTCAGCCCCAGCATTTT. The encoded protein is CASSVDMGGGQPQHF. The J gene is TRBJ1-5, the V gene TRBV9; no clear D gene. In germline, CDR1 is SGDLS, CDR2 YYNGEE. V lost 0 bases and J 6 bases, leaving 13 bases between the germline ends. This CDR3 has 15 residues.

The chain carries TRBV28 and TRBJ1-1; D ambiguous. The germline V gene has CDR1 MDHEN and CDR2 SYDVKM. The CDR3 runs 13 residues. Trimming took 3 bases from V and 1 from J, leaving 6 bases between them. CDR3 DNA: TGTGCCAGCAGTTTGCCCGAGAACACTGAAGCTTTCTTT. Encoded protein: CASSLPENTEAFF.

J is TRBJ2-7 and V is TRBV27; D uncertain. The germline gives CDR1 MNHEY, CDR2 SMNVEV (reference sequence). The length of the CDR3 is 14 residues. Trimming pared 10 bases from V and 0 bases from J, leaving 16 bases between. DNA for the CDR3: TGTGCCACCAGACCAGATTTTAACTCCTACGAGCAGTACTTC. The encoded protein is CATRPDFNSYEQYF.

The sample holds a few counts of this clonotype. V usage is TRBV27 and J usage is TRBJ2-1; D not certain. The V and J ends lost 4 bases and 7 bases respectively, with 8 bases between them. Germline V gene sequence: CDR1 MNHEY, CDR2 SMNVEV (reference sequence). The CDR3 sequence is 12 residues long. CDR3: CASSSPFNEQFF. CDR3 bases: TGTGCCAGCAGTTCCCCTTTTAATGAGCAGTTCTTC.

The sample holds many counts of this clonotype. The CDR3 spells CASSVAGTDTQYF. In nucleotides, the CDR3 is TGTGCCAGCAGCGTAGCTGGCACAGATACGCAGTATTTT. This chain links TRBV9 with TRBJ2-3; D uncertain. The CDR3 covers 13 residues. Per the germline V gene, CDR1 is SGDLS and CDR2 is YYNGEE. The ends were cut back, 0 bases at V and 1 base at J, with 3 bases in the middle.